This T cell receptor beta chain emerged from a study of CD8+ T cells in alopecia areata. Study results and limitations: Especially in alopecia totalis/universalis, lesional scalp showed greater clonality than normal scalp did. Patients showed less clear TCR sequence sharing than mice, possibly partly because of HLA diversity. Scalp sequencing also captures normal skin's resident alphabeta T cells.

Extracted RNA was reverse transcribed into cDNA, the sequencing template. TCRdb keeps only in-frame clones here, not all; method: immunoSEQ multiplex PCR. This repertoire shows 110,000 or so clones, 55% to 65% found once; its top ten account for about 3%. PBMCs served as the source from which CD4+ and CD8+ T cells were sorted. Notes on this clone: The antigen is unknown.

What was sequenced was CD4+ T cells sorted from blood. The TCR sequence derives from a human donor in good health.

The DNA of the CDR3 is TGTGCCAGCAGCCAAGATATCCAGCGGGGGGGATACTCCTACAATGAGCAGTTCTTC. Translated: CASSQDIQRGGYSYNEQFF. This chain joins TRBV4-2 and TRBJ2-1; TRBD2 aligns across 10 bases. Germline loops: CDR1 LGHNA, CDR2 YNFKEQ. The length of the CDR3 is 19 residues. Trimming at V came to 0 bases and at J to 0 bases, leaving 8 bases not matched to a gene.